The sequence of this T cell receptor (beta chain) was determined in a study of early T cells in non-severe SARS-CoV-2 infection. About the research overall: The study sequenced bulk RNA from unsorted whole blood, with chains unpaired. Study observations and caveats: Using VDJdb, the matching emphasized anti-spike CD8 responses while missing private and CD4 specificities.

The CDR3 is 14 residues long. Germline V gene data show CDR1 as SQVTM and CDR2 as ANQGSEA. V lost 5 bases, J lost 2 bases, and 15 bases lay in between. The protocol attached unique molecular identifiers to individual cDNA molecules. TCRdb fed the 5' RACE reads into MiXCR, producing one record per CDR3 protein. The sample has some 40,000 distinct CDR3 sequences, about 3.9% seen once; the top ten hold 9% to 10%. This clonotype was observed at least ten times. Its antigen remains unknown. The source of this sequence is an adult who was a healthcare worker with PCR-confirmed SARS-CoV-2 infection or an uninfected control (not recorded which). This chain joins TRBV29-1 and TRBJ1-1; D perhaps matches TRBD1 (5 bases). The specimen was whole blood. CDR3 loop: CSVSNPGSNTEAFF. The CDR3 coding sequence is TGCAGCGTTAGTAATCCAGGGAGTAACACTGAAGCTTTCTTT. Looking up the rest from reference TRBV29-1 and TRBJ1-1 gives the full variable domain: SAVISQKPSRDICQRGTSLTIQCQVDSQVTMMFWYRQQPGQSLTLIATANQGSEATYESGFVIDKFPISRPNLTFSTLTVSNMSPEDSSIYLCSVSNPGSNTEAFFGQGTRLTVV.